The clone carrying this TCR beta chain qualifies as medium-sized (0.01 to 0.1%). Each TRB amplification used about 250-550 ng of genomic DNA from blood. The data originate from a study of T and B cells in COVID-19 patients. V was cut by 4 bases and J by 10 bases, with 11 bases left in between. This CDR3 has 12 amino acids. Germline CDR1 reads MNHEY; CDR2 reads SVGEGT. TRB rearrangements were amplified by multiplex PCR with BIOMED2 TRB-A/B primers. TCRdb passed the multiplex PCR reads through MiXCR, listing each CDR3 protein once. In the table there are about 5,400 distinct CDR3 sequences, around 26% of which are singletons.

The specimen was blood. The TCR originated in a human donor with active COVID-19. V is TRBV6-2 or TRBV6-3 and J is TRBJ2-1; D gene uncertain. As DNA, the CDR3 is TGTGCCAGCAGTTCCTTCGCGGCAGAGCAGTTCTTC. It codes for CASSSFAAEQFF.